The 20 T cell receptor beta chains in this list originate from one sample, sequenced in a study of early T cells in non-severe SARS-CoV-2 infection. TCRdb redid the calling of the 5' RACE reads with MiXCR, one entry per CDR3 protein. The sample consists of more than 75,000 distinct CDR3 sequences, over 10% of them appearing once. The specimen was whole blood. The source is an adult who was a healthcare worker with PCR-confirmed SARS-CoV-2 infection or an uninfected control (not recorded which).

This clonotype was observed many times. This chain links TRBV20-1 with TRBJ2-1; weak D call: TRBD2 (5 bases). The CDR3 is made up of 12 amino acids. V shed 5 bases and J shed 7 bases, with 12 bases lying between them. Per the germline V gene, CDR1 is DFQATT and CDR2 is SNEGSKA (reference sequence). The CDR3 protein is CSAPGVTNEQFF. CDR3 DNA sequence: TGCAGTGCTCCCGGGGTTACAAATGAGCAGTTCTTC.

At least ten counts were recorded for this clonotype. The chain employs TRBV7-6 and TRBJ1-3; D may be TRBD1 (5 bases). Germline V gene sequence: CDR1 SGHVS, CDR2 FNYEAQ. The V end lost 5 bases, the J end lost 2 bases, and 10 bases lay between the germline ends. This CDR3 comprises 14 residues. DNA of the CDR3: TGTGCCAGCAGCGAGGACAACACTGGAAACACCATATATTTT. This codes for CASSEDNTGNTIYF.

This clonotype was recorded many times. This chain joins TRBV6-6 and TRBJ2-7, with D hard to call. Trimming took off 5 bases at V and 7 bases at J, with 15 bases between the two ends. The CDR3 consists of 13 residues. Germline loops: CDR1 MNHNY, CDR2 SVGAGI (reference sequence). CDR3 sequence (DNA): TGTGCCAGCAGTCACGCCCGGGCCCCTGAGCAGTACTTC. Protein: CASSHARAPEQYF.

This clonotype was seen a handful of times. The chain combines TRBV29-1 with TRBJ1-2, with a weak D call TRBD1 (5 bases). The CDR3 contains 11 residues. Germline CDR1 is SQVTM and CDR2 is ANQGSEA. V lost 7 bases and J 3 bases, leaving 9 bases between the germline ends. CDR3 residues: CSAGHHYGYTF. The CDR3, as DNA: TGCAGCGCTGGACATCACTATGGCTACACCTTC.

The table lists this clonotype with a few counts. V usage is TRBV29-1 and J usage is TRBJ1-2; 8 bases match TRBD1. The CDR3 loop spans 11 amino acids. Germline V gives CDR1 SQVTM, CDR2 ANQGSEA. Trimming removed 7 bases from V and 5 bases from J; junction bases left unmatched: 3. The CDR3 sequence is CSATGEYGYTF. CDR3 nucleotides: TGCAGCGCGACAGGGGAATATGGCTACACCTTC.

The rearrangement links TRBV7-6 to TRBJ2-2; 7 bases map to TRBD2. CDR3 length: 17 amino acids. Germline CDR1 is SGHVS and CDR2 is FNYEAQ. The junction had 15 bases not matched to a gene; V was cut back by 5 bases and J by 6 bases. The CDR3 region is CASSVAFAGEGAGELFF. CDR3 DNA sequence: TGTGCCAGCAGCGTTGCATTCGCGGGGGAAGGGGCCGGGGAGCTGTTTTTT. The full variable domain, in which reference TRBV7-6 and TRBJ2-2 provide the parts outside the CDR3, is GAGVSQSPRYKVTKRGQDVALRCDPISGHVSLYWYRQALGQGPEFLTYFNYEAQQDKSGLPNDRFSAERPEGSISTLTIQRTEQRDSAMYRCASSVAFAGEGAGELFFGEGSRLTVL.

This chain links TRBV7-9 with TRBJ1-1; no reliable D call. Trimming left V 5 bases short and J 4 bases short, with 17 bases between. This CDR3 region has 15 residues. CDR1 and CDR2 from the germline V gene are SEHNR and FQNEAQ (reference sequence). The chain's CDR3 is CASSRLAGMGTEAFF. The CDR3 DNA sequence: TGTGCCAGCAGCCGCCTGGCGGGGATGGGCACTGAAGCTTTCTTT.

This clonotype was recorded a few times. This chain joins TRBV18 and TRBJ1-3, with D uncertain. This CDR3 has 16 amino acids. Per the germline V gene, CDR1 is KGHSH and CDR2 is LQKENI. V was cut by 3 bases and J by 0 bases, with 12 bases left in between. CDR3 DNA sequence: TGTGCCAGCTCACCTCCCGGAGTGTTCTCTGGAAACACCATATATTTT. It is translated as CASSPPGVFSGNTIYF.

The V and J genes are TRBV6-1 and TRBJ1-6, with 12 bases fitting TRBD1. Germline V CDR1 and CDR2: MNHNS, SASEGT. The CDR3 loop spans 16 amino acids. Trimming removed 8 bases from V and 10 bases from J; junction bases left unmatched: 12. The CDR3 DNA follows: TGTGCCAGCTCTAACCCGGGACAGGGGGCGGGATCACCCCTCCACTTT. Translated, it gives CASSNPGQGAGSPLHF.

This chain connects TRBV28 to TRBJ2-7; D may be TRBD1 or TRBD2 (5 bases each). The length of the CDR3 is 11 residues. Between the trimmed V and J ends, which lost 6 bases and 9 bases, there was a span of 12 bases. Germline-derived CDR1 and CDR2 are MDHEN and SYDVKM. The CDR3 region is CASRARDGQYF. The CDR3 DNA is TGTGCCAGCAGAGCCAGGGACGGGCAGTACTTC.

V and J are TRBV5-1 and TRBJ1-1; D unresolved. The germline V gene has CDR1 SGHRS and CDR2 YFSETQ. CDR3 length equals 14 residues. V was trimmed by 4 bases and J by 5 bases, leaving 15 bases between them. The CDR3 nucleotides read TGCGCCAGCAGCCGAGACGGGGTAGGAACTGAAGCTTTCTTT. As protein: CASSRDGVGTEAFF.

This clonotype was seen many times. The DNA for the CDR3 is TGCAGCGTTCGGGCACCGAACACTGAAGCTTTCTTT. Translating gives CSVRAPNTEAFF. The chain uses TRBV29-1 and TRBJ1-1, with D hard to call. V was trimmed by 5 bases and J by 1 base, leaving 8 bases between them. Germline V gene data show CDR1 as SQVTM and CDR2 as ANQGSEA. The CDR3 covers 12 residues.

This clonotype was seen more than once but under ten times. The rearrangement uses TRBV20-1 and TRBJ2-7, with 7 bases aligning to TRBD2. The CDR3 sequence is 13 residues long. Germline CDR1 and CDR2: DFQATT and SNEGSKA (reference sequence). The CDR3 here is CSTTSETDYEQYF. The CDR3 nucleotides read TGCAGCACTACTAGCGAGACAGACTACGAGCAGTACTTC.

The chain links TRBV7-2 to TRBJ2-5; D is undetermined. The CDR3 contains 13 residues. Trimming cost V 5 bases and J 3 bases, with 10 bases left between them. In germline, CDR1 is SGHTA, CDR2 FQGNSA. The CDR3 sequence: CASSRTREETQYF. For the CDR3, the DNA is TGTGCCAGCAGCCGGACGAGAGAAGAGACCCAGTACTTC. Based on the CDR3 plus reference TRBV7-2 and TRBJ2-5, the full variable domain is GAGVSQSPSNKVTEKGKDVELRCDPISGHTALYWYRQSLGQGLEFLIYFQGNSAPDKSGLPSDRFSAERTGGSVSTLTIQRTQQEDSAVYLCASSRTREETQYFGPGTRLLVL.

This clonotype was picked up a small number of times. V is TRBV20-1 and J is TRBJ2-7; weak D call: TRBD1 (5 bases). CDR3 size: 13 residues. CDR1 and CDR2 from the germline V gene are DFQATT and SNEGSKA (reference sequence). Between the trimmed V and J ends, which lost 4 bases and 2 bases, there was a span of 12 bases. The chain's CDR3 is CSAIGEQTYEQYF. The DNA of the CDR3 is TGCAGTGCTATAGGGGAACAGACCTACGAGCAGTACTTC.

Only a few counts were recorded for this clonotype. This chain uses TRBV5-1 with TRBJ2-5, with D perhaps being TRBD1 or TRBD2 (5 bases each). There are 15 residues in the CDR3. Germline CDR1 is SGHRS and CDR2 is YFSETQ. V was pared by 1 base and J by 2 bases, with 12 bases between. DNA for the CDR3: TGCGCCAGCAGCTTGACAGTGGGGGAACAAGAGACCCAGTACTTC. It encodes CASSLTVGEQETQYF.

V gene TRBV28 combines with J gene TRBJ2-7; D is unresolved. The CDR3 has 11 amino acids. V was shortened by 5 bases and J by 4 bases, with 6 bases between the two germline ends. Germline lookup yields CDR1 MDHEN and CDR2 SYDVKM. For the CDR3, the DNA is TGTGCCAGCAGTCGGGTGTACGAGCAGTACTTC. Its protein product is CASSRVYEQYF.

The chain carries TRBV18 and TRBJ2-1; TRBD2 matches at 12 bases. V dropped 4 bases and J dropped 6; count of bases not matched to a gene: 7. CDR1 is KGHSH, CDR2 LQKENI, per germline. The CDR3 contains 16 residues. In DNA form, the CDR3 reads TGTGCCAGCTCACTCCTACTAGCGGGGGGACTCAATGAGCAGTTCTTC. This codes for CASSLLLAGGLNEQFF.

This clonotype was seen many times. The chain joins TRBV27 to TRBJ2-1, with TRBD2 matching 7 bases. The germline V gene has CDR1 MNHEY and CDR2 SMNVEV (reference sequence). The V gene end was trimmed by 5 bases and the J gene end by 2 bases; junction bases not matched to a gene: 12. The length of the CDR3 is 17 residues. Here the CDR3 DNA reads TGTGCCAGCAGTCTTGTCCCTACTAGCGCGACCTACAATGAGCAGTTCTTC. This translates into CASSLVPTSATYNEQFF.

V gene TRBV7-9 combines with J gene TRBJ1-1; no reliable D call. The germline CDR1 and CDR2 sequences are SEHNR and FQNEAQ (reference sequence). The CDR3 is made up of 17 amino acids. Trimming removed 5 bases from V and 3 bases from J, with 22 bases in between. In DNA, the CDR3 is TGTGCCAGCAGCCCCGACCCGTTACACCCTGGGGACACTGAAGCTTTCTTT. It encodes CASSPDPLHPGDTEAFF.